These T cell receptor beta chains were read from a single sample in a study of cytomegalovirus exposure and HLA in healthy donors. TCRdb's copy holds only in-frame clones and misses some; the assay was immunoSEQ multiplex PCR. Among 71,000 or so clones listed, about 94% were seen once. Material: PBMCs. These TCRs come from a man aged 18 to 35 in good health and CMV-seropositive. Each CDR3 is given with its conserved first and last residue. A D gene is named only where the DNA matches it firmly. Clone size is not always given. Where it is, it says once, few, many or a class for expanded clones.

j_call,clone_size,d_call,v_call,cdr3_nt,cdr3_aa
TRBJ2-2,.,.,TRBV21-1,TGTGCCAGCAGCAAAGCGCGGGGTAGCGGGAGGTCGAACACCGGGGAGCTGTTTTTT,CASSKARGSGRSNTGELFF
TRBJ2-7,.,TRBD2,TRBV4-2,TGTGCCAGCAGCCAAGGGGCTAGCGGGAGCGTGGAGGCCTACGAGCAGTACTTC,CASSQGASGSVEAYEQYF
TRBJ1-5,.,.,TRBV7-2,TGTGCCAGCAGCTTAGTCTACGGGTCGAATCAGCCCCAGCATTTT,CASSLVYGSNQPQHF
TRBJ2-1,.,.,TRBV7-3,TGTGCCAGCAGCTTAAGTGGCAGCGATTTTTACAATGAGCAGTTCTTC,CASSLSGSDFYNEQFF
TRBJ1-1,.,.,TRBV19,TGTGCCAGTACTCCCGACAGGAGAGGTTACACTGAAGCTTTCTTT,CASTPDRRGYTEAFF
TRBJ1-2,.,.,TRBV7-9,TGTGCCAGCAGTCTGGACAGCACCTATGGCTACACCTTC,CASSLDSTYGYTF
TRBJ2-5,.,.,TRBV5-4,TGTGCCAGCAGCTTGGCGAGGGTTGAAGAGACCCAGTACTTC,CASSLARVEETQYF
TRBJ2-7,.,.,TRBV4-2,TGTGCCAGCAGCCAGAGCTGGACAGACGTTTCCTACGAGCAGTACTTC,CASSQSWTDVSYEQYF
TRBJ2-7,once,TRBD1,TRBV5-1,TGCGCCAGCAGCTTCCGGGACAGATCCTACGAGCAGTACTTC,CASSFRDRSYEQYF
TRBJ1-1,once,.,TRBV9,TGTGCCAGCAGCGTTGGGGGGGGCGCGTACACTGAAGCTTTCTTT,CASSVGGGAYTEAFF
TRBJ2-1,.,.,TRBV2,TGTGCCAGCAGTGAACGGCGGGGCTCCTACAATGAGCAGTTCTTC,CASSERRGSYNEQFF
TRBJ2-6,.,.,TRBV28,TGTGCCAGCAGTCCCCCGGAGGGGCGAAGCTCTGGGGCCAACGTCCTGACTTTC,CASSPPEGRSSGANVLTF
TRBJ2-5,.,TRBD2,TRBV4-1,TGCGCCAGCAGCCACGGACTAGCGTCCGTGCAAGAGACCCAGTACTTC,CASSHGLASVQETQYF
TRBJ2-1,.,TRBD2,TRBV9,TGTGCCAGCAGCGTAGAGATAGCGGGAGGCAATGAGCAGTTCTTC,CASSVEIAGGNEQFF
TRBJ2-7,.,TRBD1,TRBV2,TGTGCCAGCTGGAGGGGACAGGGGAGAGACGAGCAGTACTTC,CASWRGQGRDEQYF
TRBJ2-5,.,.,TRBV5-6,TGTGCCAGCAGCCCTACGACAGGAGGCTTCCAAGAGACCCAGTACTTC,CASSPTTGGFQETQYF
TRBJ2-1,.,.,TRBV4-1,TGCGCCAGCAGCCATCAGGCCTCTTACTCCTACAATGAGCAGTTCTTC,CASSHQASYSYNEQFF
TRBJ2-3,.,TRBD1,TRBV6-6,TGTGCCAGCACATGGACAGGGGGCACAGATACGCAGTATTTT,CASTWTGGTDTQYF
TRBJ2-1,.,TRBD2,TRBV4-2,TGTGCCAGCAGCCAGGGGACTAGCGGCTACAATGAGCAGTTCTTC,CASSQGTSGYNEQFF
TRBJ1-1,.,TRBD1,TRBV5-8,TGTGCCAGCAGCTCGGGACAGCTTTACATGAACACTGAAGCTTTCTTT,CASSSGQLYMNTEAFF
TRBJ2-3,.,.,TRBV28,TGTGCCAGCAGTTTCGTGCAGGGTGCTTATCGCACAGATACGCAGTATTTT,CASSFVQGAYRTDTQYF
TRBJ2-1,.,TRBD2,TRBV11-2,TGTGCCAGCAGCTCGAAAAATAGCGGGCGCCCCTACAATGAGCAGTTCTTC,CASSSKNSGRPYNEQFF
TRBJ2-7,.,TRBD1,TRBV27,TGTGCCAGCTGTATTGGACAGGGGGCATACGAGCAGTACTTC,CASCIGQGAYEQYF
TRBJ2-3,.,TRBD2,TRBV7-9,TGTGCCAGCAGCTTAGTGGGGACGGGAGGAGCAGATACGCAGTATTTT,CASSLVGTGGADTQYF
TRBJ2-1,.,.,TRBV5-4,TGTGCCAGCAGCCCTTTCCTTGCGGGGGCCCTTTACAATGAGCAGTTCTTC,CASSPFLAGALYNEQFF
TRBJ2-3,.,TRBD2,TRBV5-1,TGCGCCAGCAGCTTGGTAGCGGGAAGGAGAGGCACAGATACGCAGTATTTT,CASSLVAGRRGTDTQYF
TRBJ1-3,.,.,TRBV19,TGTGCCAGTAGTTCCGGGAGCTCTGGAAACACCATATATTTT,CASSSGSSGNTIYF
TRBJ2-2,.,.,TRBV27,TGTGCCAGCAGTAAGGAGGGCGGGTTGAACACCGGGGAGCTGTTTTTT,CASSKEGGLNTGELFF
TRBJ2-7,.,TRBD1,TRBV25-1,TGTGCCAGCAGGGGGACAGGTACCTACGAGCAGTACTTC,CASRGTGTYEQYF
TRBJ2-3,.,TRBD2,TRBV5-1,TGCGCCAGCAGCTTTAAAGCGGGGGGCACAGATACGCAGTATTTT,CASSFKAGGTDTQYF
TRBJ1-2,.,.,TRBV14,TGTGCCAGCAGCCATATAGACAGAATTTATGGCTACACCTTC,CASSHIDRIYGYTF
TRBJ1-1,.,.,TRBV5-4,TGTGCCAGCAGCCAAGGGAGCATGAACACTGAAGCTTTCTTT,CASSQGSMNTEAFF
TRBJ2-5,.,.,TRBV30,TGTGCCTGGAGTGTCACTTCCTTTACAGAGTACCAAGAGACCCAGTACTTC,CAWSVTSFTEYQETQYF
TRBJ2-7,.,.,TRBV7-9,TGTGCCAGCAGCTTAGGATTAGGGGACGAGCAGTACTTC,CASSLGLGDEQYF
TRBJ2-1,.,TRBD2,TRBV19,TGTGCCAGTAGTTTCCGGACTAGCGGGAGGGTTAAGGCCTCCTACAATGAGCAGTTCTTC,CASSFRTSGRVKASYNEQFF
TRBJ2-1,.,TRBD2,TRBV6-1,TGTGCCAGCAGTAGACTAGCCTCCTACAATGAGCAGTTCTTC,CASSRLASYNEQFF
TRBJ2-3,.,.,TRBV6-6,TGTGCCAGCAGTTACCCGAAGGGGAACGCAGATACGCAGTATTTT,CASSYPKGNADTQYF
TRBJ1-1,.,TRBD1,TRBV7-8,TGTGCCAGCAGCCTTTCGGACAGGGGGCAAACTGAAGCTTTCTTT,CASSLSDRGQTEAFF
TRBJ2-1,once,TRBD1,TRBV11-2,TGTGCCAGCAGCTTTCGACAGGGGGCGCTTAATGAGCAGTTCTTC,CASSFRQGALNEQFF
TRBJ1-4,.,TRBD1,TRBV6-5,TGTGCCAGCAGTCTACTCAGGGGGAGCGATGAAAAACTGTTTTTT,CASSLLRGSDEKLFF
TRBJ2-1,.,.,TRBV4-1,TGCGCCAGCAGCCAACAAGTCGGTGAGCAGTTCTTC,CASSQQVGEQFF
TRBJ1-3,.,TRBD1,TRBV7-8,TGTGCCAGCAGCCCGCGGACAGGGGTCCCTGGAAACACCATATATTTT,CASSPRTGVPGNTIYF
TRBJ1-1,.,.,TRBV7-9,TGTGCCAGCAGACATCAGGGCCCCAACACTGAAGCTTTCTTT,CASRHQGPNTEAFF
TRBJ2-1,.,TRBD2,TRBV25-1,TGTGCCAGCGGGGGGGAGGGTCTCTACAATGAGCAGTTCTTC,CASGGEGLYNEQFF
TRBJ2-1,.,TRBD2,TRBV11-2,TGTGCCAGCAGCTCTATAGCGGGATACAATGAGCAGTTCTTC,CASSSIAGYNEQFF
TRBJ2-6,once,TRBD1,TRBV19,TGTGCCAGTAGTATGACGGGACAGGTCTCTGGGGCCAACGTCCTGACTTTC,CASSMTGQVSGANVLTF
TRBJ2-7,once,TRBD2,TRBV18,TGTGCCAGCTCACCTCTAGGGACTAGCGCCTCCTACGAGCAGTACTTC,CASSPLGTSASYEQYF
TRBJ2-7,.,TRBD1,TRBV6-5,TGTGCCAGCAGTTACGTACCGGGGACAGGACCATACGAGCAGTACTTC,CASSYVPGTGPYEQYF
TRBJ2-7,.,TRBD2,TRBV5-1,TGCGCCAGCAGCTTGGTTTTGAGCGGGGGGGCTTACGAGCAGTACTTC,CASSLVLSGGAYEQYF
TRBJ2-1,.,.,TRBV5-4,TGTGCCAGCTTAGTGGACTCGGGCTCCTACAATGAGCAGTTCTTC,CASLVDSGSYNEQFF
TRBJ1-4,.,.,TRBV5-1,TGCGCCAGCAGCCCGACAGTGACTAATGAAAAACTGTTTTTT,CASSPTVTNEKLFF
TRBJ2-3,.,TRBD2,TRBV7-8,TGTGCCAGCAGCTCAGCAATGGGGACTAGCCCCACAGATACGCAGTATTTT,CASSSAMGTSPTDTQYF
TRBJ1-5,.,.,TRBV2,TGTGCCAGCCGCCAGGGCCACAATCAGCCCCAGCATTTT,CASRQGHNQPQHF
TRBJ1-4,.,.,TRBV2,TGTGCCAGCAGGGACAGAGGGGATGAAAAACTGTTTTTT,CASRDRGDEKLFF
TRBJ2-7,.,.,TRBV9,TGTGCCAGCAGCGTAGCCTCAACTAGCCTCTACGAGCAGTACTTC,CASSVASTSLYEQYF